The 3 T cell receptor beta chains given below trace back to one sample, sequenced in a study of CD8+ T cells in alopecia areata. This sample's treatment: oral pan-JAK inhibitor, 5-10 mg twice daily. RNA was extracted and reverse transcribed into cDNA as the sequencing template. Sequenced by immunoSEQ multiplex PCR; TCRdb stores in-frame clones only, minus some. The sample includes 200,000 to 250,000 clones, just over 65% of them seen just once. Sequenced material: CD4+ T cells sorted from blood, taken between weeks 44 and 45, from a patient treated with tofacitinib. Receptors were obtained from a human donor with alopecia areata.

This chain links TRBV18 with TRBJ2-3; D might be TRBD2 (7 bases). V was trimmed by 2 bases and J by 2 bases, leaving 11 bases between them. Per the germline V gene, CDR1 is KGHSH and CDR2 is LQKENI. There are 15 residues in the CDR3. The CDR3 DNA follows: TGTGCCAGCTCACCATTGGCGGGGGCCACAGATACGCAGTATTTT. As protein: CASSPLAGATDTQYF.

A remark on this clone: The sample has other DNA sequences that encode this CDR3 too. V and J are TRBV7-2 and TRBJ2-7; the D gene could be TRBD1 or TRBD2 (6 bases each). Trimming shortened V by 3 bases and J by 2 bases, and 8 bases separated the two germline ends. CDR3 size: 13 residues. The V gene's germline CDR1 is SGHTA and CDR2 FQGNSA. The CDR3 DNA is TGTGCCAGCAGCTTGGGGGGCCCCTACGAGCAGTACTTC. Protein: CASSLGGPYEQYF. Full variable domain (remainder filled in from reference TRBV7-2 and TRBJ2-7): GAGVSQSPSNKVTEKGKDVELRCDPISGHTALYWYRQSLGQGLEFLIYFQGNSAPDKSGLPSDRFSAERTGGSVSTLTIQRTQQEDSAVYLCASSLGGPYEQYFGPGTRLTVT.

The chain recombines TRBV10-3 with TRBJ2-1, with TRBD2 identical over 11 bases. Trimming at V came to 6 bases and at J to 7 bases, leaving 11 bases not matched to a gene. Germline V gene data show CDR1 as ENHRY and CDR2 as SYGVKD. The CDR3 contains 16 residues. The chain's CDR3 is CAIRKLLAGGDNEQFF. The CDR3 DNA sequence: TGTGCCATCAGGAAACTTCTAGCGGGGGGAGATAATGAGCAGTTCTTC.